The T cell receptor beta chain under discussion was sequenced for a study of cytomegalovirus exposure and HLA in healthy donors. Findings and limits, study-wide: The study recorded about 150 TCR beta chains that were cytomegalovirus-associated.

Details on this clone: The antigen remains undetermined.

Germline assignment: CDR1 SGDLS and CDR2 YYNGEE. The CDR3 runs 17 residues. V was pared by 4 bases and J by 4 bases, with 21 bases between. Sequenced by immunoSEQ multiplex PCR; TCRdb stores in-frame clones only, minus some. In the table there are 150,000 to 200,000 clones, roughly 89% of which are singletons. The clonotype was recovered from a woman under 30 in good health and CMV-seropositive. The chain employs TRBV9 and TRBJ2-1, with D perhaps TRBD2 (6 bases). Sequencing was carried out using PBMCs. This chain's CDR3 is CASSPLGPGLSYNEQFF. CDR3 coding DNA: TGTGCCAGCAGCCCCCTAGGTCCGGGACTCTCTTACAATGAGCAGTTCTTC.